This TCR beta chain was recorded in a study of cytomegalovirus exposure and HLA in healthy donors. Overall study findings and caveats: DRB1 had the most TCR associations and HLA-C the fewest, a later analysis found, with rates varying by HLA locus. A later analysis reportedly found that, within productive TCRs, an Asian-associated ancestry cluster had fewer N-insertions than the mean observed across the roughly 630 donors. Of the V segments, some could not be distinguished, including TRBV6-2 and TRBV6-3, and were excluded. 150 to 200 TCR beta chains were listed as cytomegalovirus-associated.

CDR1 and CDR2 from the germline V gene are MNHEY and SVGAGI. This CDR3 has 13 amino acids. V shed 7 bases and J shed 3 bases, with 12 bases lying between them. Details on this clone: Antigen specificity is unknown.

PCR involved 60 Vbeta and 13 Jbeta primers. TCRdb's copy holds only in-frame clones and misses some; the assay was immunoSEQ multiplex PCR. The table shows 110,000 to 150,000 clones, with about four fifths occurring only once. The chain combines TRBV6-5 with TRBJ1-1; no clear D. Sequencing input: PBMCs. The clonotype originates from a woman between 18 and 30 years old in good health and CMV-seropositive. The CDR3 is CASTPYYDTEAFF. The CDR3 bases are TGTGCCAGCACCCCCTACTATGACACTGAAGCTTTCTTT.